Below, one T cell receptor (beta chain) is given with its context. The data stem from a study of monozygotic twins with inflammatory bowel disease. UMIs that had a 6-nucleotide sample barcode were put in using template switching. TCRdb processed the 5' RACE reads again and assigns one entry to each CDR3 protein, with no DNA. The listing records about 210,000 distinct CDR3 sequences. Total RNA was isolated from whole blood without T cell sorting. This CDR3 is 16 amino acids long. Germline V gene lookup returns CDR1 SGHRS and CDR2 YFSETQ. This receptor was taken from a human donor with ulcerative colitis or Crohn's disease, or a healthy co-twin of an affected twin (not recorded which). Source material: blood. The chain uses TRBV5-1 and TRBJ1-1. CDR3 loop: CASSPSTVIQNTEAFF. Together with reference TRBV5-1 and TRBJ1-1, the CDR3 gives the full variable domain: KAGVTQTPRYLIKTRGQQVTLSCSPISGHRSVSWYQQTPGQGLQFLFEYFSETQRNKGNFPGRFSGRQFSNSRSEMNVSTLELGDSALYLCASSPSTVIQNTEAFFGQGTRLTVV.